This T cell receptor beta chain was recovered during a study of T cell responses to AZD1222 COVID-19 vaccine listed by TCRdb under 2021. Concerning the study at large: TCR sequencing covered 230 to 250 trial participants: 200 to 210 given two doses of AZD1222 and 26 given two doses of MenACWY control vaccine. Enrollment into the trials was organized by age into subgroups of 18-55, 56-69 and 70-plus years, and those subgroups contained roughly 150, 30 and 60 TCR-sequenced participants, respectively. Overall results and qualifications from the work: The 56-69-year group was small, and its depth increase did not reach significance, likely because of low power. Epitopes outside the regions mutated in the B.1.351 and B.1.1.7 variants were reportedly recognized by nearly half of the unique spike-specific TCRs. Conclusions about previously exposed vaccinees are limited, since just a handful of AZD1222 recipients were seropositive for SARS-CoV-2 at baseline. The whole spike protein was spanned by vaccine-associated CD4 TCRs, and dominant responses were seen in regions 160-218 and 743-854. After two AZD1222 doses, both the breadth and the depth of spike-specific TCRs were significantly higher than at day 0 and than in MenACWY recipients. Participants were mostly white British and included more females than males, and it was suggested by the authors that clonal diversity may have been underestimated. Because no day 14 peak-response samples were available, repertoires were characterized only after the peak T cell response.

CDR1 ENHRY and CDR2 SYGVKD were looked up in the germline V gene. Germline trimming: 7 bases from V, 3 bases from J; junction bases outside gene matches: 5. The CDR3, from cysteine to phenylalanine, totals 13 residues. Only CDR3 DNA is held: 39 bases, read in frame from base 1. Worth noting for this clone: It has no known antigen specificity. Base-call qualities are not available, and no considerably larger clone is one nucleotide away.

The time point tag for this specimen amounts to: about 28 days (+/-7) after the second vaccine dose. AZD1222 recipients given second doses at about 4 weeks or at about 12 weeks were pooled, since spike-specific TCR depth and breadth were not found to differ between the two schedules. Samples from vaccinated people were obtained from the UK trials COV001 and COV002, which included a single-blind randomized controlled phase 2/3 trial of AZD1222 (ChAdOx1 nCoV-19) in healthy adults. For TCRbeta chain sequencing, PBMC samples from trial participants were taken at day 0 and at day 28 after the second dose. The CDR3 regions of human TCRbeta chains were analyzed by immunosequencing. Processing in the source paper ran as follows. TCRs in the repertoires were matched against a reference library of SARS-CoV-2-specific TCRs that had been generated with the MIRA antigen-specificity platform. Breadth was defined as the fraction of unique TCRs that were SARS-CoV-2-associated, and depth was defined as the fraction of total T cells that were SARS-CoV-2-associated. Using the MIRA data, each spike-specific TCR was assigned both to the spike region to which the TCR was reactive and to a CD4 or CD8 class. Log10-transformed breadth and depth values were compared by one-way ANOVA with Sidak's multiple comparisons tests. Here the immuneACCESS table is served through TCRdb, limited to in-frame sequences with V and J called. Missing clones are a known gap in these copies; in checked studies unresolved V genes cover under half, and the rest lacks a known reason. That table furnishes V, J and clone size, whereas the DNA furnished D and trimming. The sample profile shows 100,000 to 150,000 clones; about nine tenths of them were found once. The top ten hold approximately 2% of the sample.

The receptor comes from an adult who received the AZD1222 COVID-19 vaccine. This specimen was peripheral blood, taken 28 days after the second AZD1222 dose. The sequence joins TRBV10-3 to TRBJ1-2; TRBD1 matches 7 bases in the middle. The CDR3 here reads CAITTTGDYGYTF. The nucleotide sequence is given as TGTGCCATCACTACTACAGGGGACTATGGCTACACCTTC.